These T cell receptor beta chains were read from a single sample in a study of technical replicates of blood from a few donors. Using immunoSEQ multiplex PCR, the repertoire was profiled, and TCRdb retains in-frame clones only, with some absent. Of 76,000 or so clones listed, 91% are singletons. Source material: T cells isolated from PBMCs. All receptors come from a human donor in good health. Both conserved end residues are trimmed from each CDR3.

V gene	J gene	CDR3 protein
TRBV5-4	TRBJ2-2	ATGTSGRGVTGELF
TRBV7-9	TRBJ1-1	ASSSELGDTEAF
TRBV5-1	TRBJ2-3	ASSDDSRGSTDTQY
TRBV5-4	TRBJ2-7	ASSRGQGAGSIIYEQY
TRBV6-1	TRBJ1-1	ASSRQGASNTEAF
TRBV2	TRBJ2-3	ASSLTRKTDTQY
TRBV11-2	TRBJ2-1	ASSPRHRGIGNEQF
TRBV6-4	TRBJ1-2	ASSDSSSSYGYT
TRBV6-5	TRBJ2-5	ASSYSYSEKTQY
TRBV28	TRBJ2-5	ASSYPNLWRQGARETQY
TRBV6-1	TRBJ1-2	ASSEARRSYGYT
TRBV25-1	TRBJ1-1	ASSGQRDRGPMNTEAF
TRBV7-9	TRBJ2-3	ASSEIKRGSTDTQY
TRBV7-2	TRBJ2-1	ASSWGLAGSYNEQF
TRBV11-2	TRBJ2-2	ASSRRPGAGELF
TRBV7-9	TRBJ2-5	ASSPRTGVQETQY
TRBV6-5	TRBJ1-4	ASSPWTGGNEKLF
TRBV5-4	TRBJ2-1	ASSLIGGSYNEQF
TRBV2	TRBJ1-5	ASTGQGFSNQPQH
TRBV6-5	TRBJ2-7	ASSAPLTVQY
TRBV2	TRBJ1-5	ASSWTGRGSNQPQH
TRBV29-1	TRBJ2-1	SVGTLAGFNYNEQF
TRBV30	TRBJ2-7	AWSVPGEQY
TRBV10-3	TRBJ2-7	AITGGLGGEQY
TRBV27	TRBJ1-1	ASSPGTRVKAF
TRBV9	TRBJ2-2	ASSVGEGRANTGELF
TRBV7-6	TRBJ2-4	ASSLVAGGPGNIQY
TRBV5-1	TRBJ1-1	ASSLVPRTGNLRMNTEAF
TRBV28	TRBJ1-2	ASANPAIYYGYT
TRBV28	TRBJ2-1	ASTSGSLIGNEQF
TRBV6-5	TRBJ1-2	ASSYSAGGYGYT
TRBV7-9	TRBJ1-1	ASSLGAGRMNTEAF
TRBV16	TRBJ1-2	ASSLREVSRYGYT
TRBV5-1	TRBJ2-2	ASSLDPQGTGELF
TRBV6-1	TRBJ2-7	ASSEVDKDEQY
TRBV7-2	TRBJ2-3	ASSFLREAADTQY
TRBV6-1	TRBJ1-1	ASSPLGGNTEAF
TRBV11-3	TRBJ2-1	ASSPGTAGSYNEQF
TRBV25-1	TRBJ2-7	ASSAGGLAYSYEQY